Shown below are 20 T cell receptor beta chains from a single sample sequenced in a study of CD8 T cells in ankylosing spondylitis. Each CDR3 protein gets one entry after TCRdb re-called the 5' RACE reads with MiXCR. The sample carries 300,000 to 400,000 distinct CDR3 sequences, 20% to 25% recorded once. The sample consisted of blood, either unsorted or a sorted T cell fraction (not recorded which). The receptors originated from a male donor with ankylosing spondylitis or in good health (not recorded which).

This clonotype was observed a few times. This rearrangement joins TRBV10-1 to TRBJ2-1, with D perhaps TRBD2 (6 bases). V lost 3 bases and J 4 bases, leaving 25 bases between the germline ends. In germline, CDR1 is WNHNN, CDR2 SYGVQD (reference sequence). This CDR3 contains 19 residues. The CDR3 nucleotides read TGCGCCAGCAGTGAATATCCGCGAGAGGCAGGACTAAATTACAATGAGCAGTTCTTC. It codes for CASSEYPREAGLNYNEQFF.

This chain uses TRBV12-3 or TRBV12-4 with TRBJ2-7, with 11 positions matching TRBD2. The V segment lost 5 bases and the J segment 0 bases; nucleotides outside the gene matches: 6. The CDR3 totals 16 residues. CDR3 residues: CASSTPLAGGSYEQYF. CDR3 DNA: TGTGCCAGCAGTACACCCCTAGCGGGGGGCTCCTACGAGCAGTACTTC.

There are a few counts of this clonotype. The J gene is TRBJ2-2, the V gene TRBV21-1; TRBD1, the table's D call, lacks a check against the DNA. TRBV21-1 is a pseudogene locus. There are 18 residues in the CDR3. CDR3: CASSKVFDRGLNTGELFF. For the CDR3, the DNA is TGTGCCAGCAGCAAAGTTTTTGACAGGGGGCTCAACACCGGGGAGCTGTTTTTT.

The chain combines TRBV2 with TRBJ2-4; possible D gene TRBD1, 6 bases. CDR1 is SNHLY, CDR2 FYNNEI, per germline. The V end was cut by 8 bases, the J end by 4 bases, with 18 bases between. The CDR3 runs 15 residues. The CDR3 region has the DNA TGTGCCAGCGAACTAGGGGGACCGGTTAAAAACATTCAGTACTTC. Protein: CASELGGPVKNIQYF.

This chain uses TRBV4-2 with TRBJ2-3, with 8 bases matching TRBD1. The CDR3 has 19 amino acids. The V and J ends lost 4 bases and 4 bases, in that order; junction bases with no gene match: 19. Germline assignment: CDR1 LGHNA and CDR2 YNFKEQ. The CDR3 reads CASSLSPGETGVGPDTQYF. The DNA for the CDR3 is TGTGCCAGCAGCCTCTCCCCGGGGGAGACAGGGGTGGGTCCAGATACGCAGTATTTT.

Only a few counts were recorded for this clonotype. V is TRBV12-3 or TRBV12-4 and J is TRBJ2-1; 8 bases agree with TRBD1. CDR3 length: 15 amino acids. V lost 3 bases, J lost 8 bases, and 9 bases stayed unmatched. The CDR3 loop is CASSFVQGAVYEQFF. The CDR3 nucleotides read TGTGCCAGCAGTTTTGTGCAGGGGGCTGTCTATGAGCAGTTCTTC.

V is TRBV29-1 and J is TRBJ2-7; 10 nucleotides line up with TRBD1. Germline CDR1 reads SQVTM; CDR2 reads ANQGSEA. The CDR3 consists of 15 residues. Trimming cost V 4 bases and J 3 bases; bases outside gene matches: 9. CDR3 region: CSVGIGTGVSYEQYF. Here the CDR3 DNA reads TGCAGCGTTGGAATCGGGACAGGGGTAAGCTACGAGCAGTACTTC.

In this sample, this clonotype turned up many times. J is TRBJ2-7 and V is TRBV5-1, with D maybe TRBD1 (6 bases). V lost 5 bases to trimming and J lost 0 bases, with 15 bases between them. The CDR3 length is 15 residues. CDR1 is SGHRS, CDR2 YFSETQ, per germline. Here the CDR3 DNA reads TGCGCCAGCAGACCGAACACAGGGAACTCCTACGAGCAGTACTTC. Encoded protein: CASRPNTGNSYEQYF.

This clonotype was observed a few times. V is TRBV4-2 and J is TRBJ2-1; D might be TRBD2 (7 bases). CDR1 and CDR2 (germline): LGHNA, YNFKEQ. The ends were cut back, 0 bases at V and 4 bases at J, with 10 bases in the middle. The CDR3 has 15 residues. The chain's CDR3 is CASSQEGGGYNEQFF. In DNA form, the CDR3 reads TGTGCCAGCAGCCAAGAAGGGGGGGGGTACAATGAGCAGTTCTTC.

The chain carries TRBV27 and TRBJ2-1, with D possibly TRBD1 on 5 matching bases. Judging by the DNA end, TRBJ2-7 fits better; the J call may be wrong. The germline V gene encodes CDR1 MNHEY and CDR2 SMNVEV (reference sequence). CDR3 size: 13 residues. CDR3 in DNA: TGTGCCAGCAGTTTCGGCCCCAGGGCCGAGCAGTACTTC. It translates to CASSFGPRAEQYF.

The V gene is TRBV6-5, the J gene TRBJ2-6; D not resolved. The CDR3 is 16 amino acids. The V end lost 2 bases, the J end lost 0 bases, and 8 bases lay between the germline ends. Per germline, CDR1 MNHEY and CDR2 SVGAGI. CDR3 sequence: CASSYLFRSGANVLTF. CDR3 DNA: TGTGCCAGCAGTTACCTGTTCCGCTCTGGGGCCAACGTCCTGACTTTC.

The chain uses TRBV4-1 and TRBJ2-2; the D gene is possibly TRBD1 (6 bases). Deletions cut 1 base from V and 4 bases from J, with 10 bases between. Per germline, CDR1 MGHRA and CDR2 YSYEKL. The CDR3 length is 15 residues. The CDR3 is CASSQALGATGELFF. The CDR3, as DNA: TGCGCCAGCAGCCAAGCCCTGGGGGCCACCGGGGAGCTGTTTTTT.

The chain has TRBV20-1 and TRBJ2-1, with TRBD2 matching 8 bases. The V segment lost 5 bases and the J segment 4 bases; nucleotides outside the gene matches: 10. The CDR3 length is 15 residues. Germline-derived CDR1 and CDR2 are DFQATT and SNEGSKA (reference sequence). As DNA, the CDR3 is TGCAGTGCTCAAACACCCGGGGGGGGATACAATGAGCAGTTCTTC. Residues: CSAQTPGGGYNEQFF.

J is TRBJ2-1 and V is TRBV4-1; 9 nucleotides line up with TRBD1. The CDR3 is 16 residues long. V dropped 5 bases and J dropped 5; count of bases not matched to a gene: 10. Germline V gene sequence: CDR1 MGHRA, CDR2 YSYEKL. The CDR3 sequence is CASSKINRGLDNEQFF. The CDR3 DNA is TGCGCCAGCAGCAAAATAAACAGGGGGCTGGACAATGAGCAGTTCTTC.

This clonotype has more than one count but fewer than ten. The genes are TRBV7-2 and TRBJ2-3, with D tentatively TRBD2 (5 bases). The germline V and J ends were trimmed by 7 bases and 4 bases, with 18 bases remaining between them. This CDR3 spans 15 amino acids. The germline gives CDR1 SGHTA, CDR2 FQGNSA. For the CDR3, the DNA is TGTGCCAGCACCATCTCAAGAGGGCGTGCAGATACGCAGTATTTT. Amino acids: CASTISRGRADTQYF.

V and J are TRBV24-1 and TRBJ2-5, with 8 bases identical to TRBD1. The ends lost 4 bases at V and 3 bases at J; junction bases unmatched: 6. The CDR3 contains 15 residues. The germline CDR1 and CDR2 sequences are KGHDR and SFDVKD. Written as DNA, the CDR3 is TGTGCCACCAGTGACACATGGACAGGGAAAGAGACCCAGTACTTC. Amino acids: CATSDTWTGKETQYF.

This clonotype was seen at least ten times. The chain has TRBV29-1 and TRBJ1-2; no clear D. This CDR3 has 14 residues. Looked up from germline, CDR1 is SQVTM and CDR2 is ANQGSEA. V lost 3 bases, J lost 13 bases, and 24 bases lay in between. The CDR3 loop is CSVDAPLGEGAATF. The CDR3 coding sequence is TGCAGCGTTGATGCCCCCCTAGGTGAGGGTGCGGCCACCTTC.

This clonotype appeared a few times. The chain uses TRBV6-6 and TRBJ2-7; D is possibly TRBD1 (6 bases). Trimming took 6 bases from V and 2 from J, leaving 11 bases between them. Germline V gene sequence: CDR1 MNHNY, CDR2 SVGAGI (reference sequence). This CDR3 has 13 amino acids. The CDR3 region is CASSNRDTYEQYF. CDR3 nucleotide sequence: TGTGCCAGCAGCAACCGGGACACCTACGAGCAGTACTTC.

This chain links TRBV28 with TRBJ2-3; 13 positions match TRBD2. Germline V gene lookup returns CDR1 MDHEN and CDR2 SYDVKM. The length of the CDR3 is 15 residues. Losses at the gene ends were 5 bases for V and 3 bases for J; bases not matched to a gene: 2. In DNA form, the CDR3 reads TGTGCCAGCAGTATACTAGCGGGGGGGACAGATACGCAGTATTTT. It specifies CASSILAGGTDTQYF.

The CDR3 loop is CSARATLSSYNEQFF. Written as DNA, the CDR3 is TGCAGTGCTCGGGCCACGTTGAGCTCCTACAATGAGCAGTTCTTC. The V and J genes are TRBV20-1 and TRBJ2-1; unclear D gene. The CDR3 spans 15 residues. V was pared by 5 bases and J by 0 bases, with 14 bases between. CDR1 and CDR2 (germline): DFQATT, SNEGSKA (reference sequence).